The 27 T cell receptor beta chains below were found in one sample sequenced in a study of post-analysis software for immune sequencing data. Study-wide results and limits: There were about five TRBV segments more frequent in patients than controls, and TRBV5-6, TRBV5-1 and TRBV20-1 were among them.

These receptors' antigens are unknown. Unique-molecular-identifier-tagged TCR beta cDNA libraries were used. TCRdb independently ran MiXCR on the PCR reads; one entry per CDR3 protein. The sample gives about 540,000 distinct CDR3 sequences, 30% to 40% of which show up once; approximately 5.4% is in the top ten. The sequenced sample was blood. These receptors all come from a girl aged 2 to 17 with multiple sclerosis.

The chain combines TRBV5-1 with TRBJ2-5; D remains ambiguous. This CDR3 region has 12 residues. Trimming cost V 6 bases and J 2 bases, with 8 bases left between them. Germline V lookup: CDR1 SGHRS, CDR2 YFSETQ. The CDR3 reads CASNGRQETQYF. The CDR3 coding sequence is TGCGCCAGCAACGGACGGCAAGAGACCCAGTACTTC.

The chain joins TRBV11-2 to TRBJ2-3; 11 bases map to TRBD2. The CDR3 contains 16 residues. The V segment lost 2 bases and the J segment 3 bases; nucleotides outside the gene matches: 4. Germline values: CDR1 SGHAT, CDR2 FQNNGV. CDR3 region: CASSLLAGGGTDTQYF. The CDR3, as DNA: TGTGCCAGCAGCTTACTAGCGGGGGGCGGGACAGATACGCAGTATTTT.

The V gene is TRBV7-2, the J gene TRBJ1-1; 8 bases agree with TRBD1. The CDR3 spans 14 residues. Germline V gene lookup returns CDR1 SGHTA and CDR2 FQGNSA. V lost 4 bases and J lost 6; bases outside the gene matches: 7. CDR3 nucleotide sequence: TGTGCCAGCAGCTCGCAGGGGGCAGGCGCTGAAGCTTTCTTT. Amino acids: CASSSQGAGAEAFF.

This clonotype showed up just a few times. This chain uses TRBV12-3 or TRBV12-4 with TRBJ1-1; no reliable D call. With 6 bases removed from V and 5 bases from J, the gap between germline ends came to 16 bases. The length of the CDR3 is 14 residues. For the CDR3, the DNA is TGTGCCAGCAGCCGAGACGGTGCCTCTACTGAAGCTTTCTTT. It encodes CASSRDGASTEAFF.

The CDR3 loop is CSVEEQGWEAFF. The DNA of the CDR3 is TGCAGCGTTGAAGAGCAGGGGTGGGAAGCTTTCTTT. The J gene is TRBJ1-1, the V gene TRBV29-1, with a weak D call TRBD1 (6 bases). V was trimmed by 0 bases and J by 8 bases, leaving 10 bases between them. The CDR3 contains 12 residues. Per the germline V gene, CDR1 is SQVTM and CDR2 is ANQGSEA. Together with reference TRBV29-1 and TRBJ1-1, the CDR3 gives the full variable domain: SAVISQKPSRDICQRGTSLTIQCQVDSQVTMMFWYRQQPGQSLTLIATANQGSEATYESGFVIDKFPISRPNLTFSTLTVSNMSPEDSSIYLCSVEEQGWEAFFGQGTRLTVV.

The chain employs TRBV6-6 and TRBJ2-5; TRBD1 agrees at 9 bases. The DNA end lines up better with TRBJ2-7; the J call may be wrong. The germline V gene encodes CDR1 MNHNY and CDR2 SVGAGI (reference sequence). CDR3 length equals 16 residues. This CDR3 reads CASSYHGRDRVYEQYF. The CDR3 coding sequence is TGTGCCAGCAGTTACCACGGCCGGGACAGGGTCTACGAGCAGTACTTC.

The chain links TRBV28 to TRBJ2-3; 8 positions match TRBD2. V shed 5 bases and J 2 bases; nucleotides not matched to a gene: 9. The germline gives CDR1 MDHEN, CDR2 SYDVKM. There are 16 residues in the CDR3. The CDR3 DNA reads TGTGCCAGCAGTCCCCCGACTAGCGCCGTCACAGATACGCAGTATTTT. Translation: CASSPPTSAVTDTQYF.

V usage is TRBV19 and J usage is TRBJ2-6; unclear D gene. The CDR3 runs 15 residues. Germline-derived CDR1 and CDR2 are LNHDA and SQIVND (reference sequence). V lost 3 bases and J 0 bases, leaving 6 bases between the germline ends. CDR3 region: CASSMVASGANVLTF. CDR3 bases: TGTGCCAGTAGTATGGTGGCCTCTGGGGCCAACGTCCTGACTTTC.

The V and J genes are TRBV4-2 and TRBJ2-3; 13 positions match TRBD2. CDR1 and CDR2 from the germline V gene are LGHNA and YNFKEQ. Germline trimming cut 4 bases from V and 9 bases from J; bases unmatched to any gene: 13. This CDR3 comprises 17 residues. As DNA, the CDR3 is TGTGCCAGCAGCCCCGGGACTAGCGGGACCGGTCCCCACACGCAGTATTTT. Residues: CASSPGTSGTGPHTQYF.

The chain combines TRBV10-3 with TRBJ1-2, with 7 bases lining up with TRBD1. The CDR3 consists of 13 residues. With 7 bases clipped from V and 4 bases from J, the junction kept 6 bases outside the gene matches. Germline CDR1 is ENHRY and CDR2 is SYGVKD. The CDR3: CAIIPGTVYGYTF. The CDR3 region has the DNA TGTGCCATCATCCCCGGGACAGTCTATGGCTACACCTTC.

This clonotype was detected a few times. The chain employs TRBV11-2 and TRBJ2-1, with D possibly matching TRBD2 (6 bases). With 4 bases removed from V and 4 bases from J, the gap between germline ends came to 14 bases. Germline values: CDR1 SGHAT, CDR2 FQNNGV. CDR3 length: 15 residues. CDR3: CASSSMRGAYNEQFF. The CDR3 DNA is TGTGCCAGCAGCTCCATGCGGGGAGCTTACAATGAGCAGTTCTTC.

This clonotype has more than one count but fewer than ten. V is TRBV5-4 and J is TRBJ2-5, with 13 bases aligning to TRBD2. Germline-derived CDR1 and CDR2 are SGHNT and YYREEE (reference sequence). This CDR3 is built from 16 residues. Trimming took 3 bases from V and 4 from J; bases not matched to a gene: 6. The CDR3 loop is CASSYRLAGGRETQYF. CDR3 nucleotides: TGTGCCAGCAGCTACCGACTAGCGGGGGGCAGAGAGACCCAGTACTTC.

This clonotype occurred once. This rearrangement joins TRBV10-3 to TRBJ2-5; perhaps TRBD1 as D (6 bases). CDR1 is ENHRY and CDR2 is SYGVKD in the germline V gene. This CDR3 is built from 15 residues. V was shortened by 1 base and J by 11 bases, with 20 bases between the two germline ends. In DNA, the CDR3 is TGTGCCATCAGTGAGTGGGGGCGAAGTAGTAATGAGCAGTACTTC. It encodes CAISEWGRSSNEQYF.

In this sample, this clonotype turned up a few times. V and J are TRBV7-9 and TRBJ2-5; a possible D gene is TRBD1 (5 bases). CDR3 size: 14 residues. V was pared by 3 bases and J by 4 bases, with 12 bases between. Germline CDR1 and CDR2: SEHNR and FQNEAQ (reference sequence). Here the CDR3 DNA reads TGTGCCAGCAGCTTTCTCCAGGGAAGAGAGACCCAGTACTTC. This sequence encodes CASSFLQGRETQYF. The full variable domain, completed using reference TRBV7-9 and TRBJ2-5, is DTGVSQNPRHKITKRGQNVTFRCDPISEHNRLYWYRQTLGQGPEFLTYFQNEAQLEKSRLLSDRFSAERPKGSFSTLEIQRTEQGDSAMYLCASSFLQGRETQYFGPGTRLLVL.

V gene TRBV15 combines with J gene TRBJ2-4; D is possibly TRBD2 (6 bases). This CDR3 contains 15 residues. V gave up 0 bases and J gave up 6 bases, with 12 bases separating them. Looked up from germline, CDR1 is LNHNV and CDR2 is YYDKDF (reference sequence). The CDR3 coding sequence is TGTGCCACCAGCAGAGACCCGATGGGGGGAAACATTCAGTACTTC. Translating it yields CATSRDPMGGNIQYF.

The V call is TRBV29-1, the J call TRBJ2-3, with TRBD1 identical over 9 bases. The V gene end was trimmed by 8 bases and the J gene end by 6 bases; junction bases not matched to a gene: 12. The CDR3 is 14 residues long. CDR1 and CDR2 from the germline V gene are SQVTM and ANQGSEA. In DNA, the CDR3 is TGCAGCTTCAGGACAGGGGCCGGTCCCGATACGCAGTATTTT. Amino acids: CSFRTGAGPDTQYF.

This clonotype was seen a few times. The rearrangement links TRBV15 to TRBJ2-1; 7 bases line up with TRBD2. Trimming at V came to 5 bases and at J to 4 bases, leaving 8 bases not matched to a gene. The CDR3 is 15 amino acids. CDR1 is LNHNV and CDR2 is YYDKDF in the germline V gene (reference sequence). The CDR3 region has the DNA TGTGCCACCAGCCGTCCGGGACTATCGTACAATGAGCAGTTCTTC. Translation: CATSRPGLSYNEQFF.

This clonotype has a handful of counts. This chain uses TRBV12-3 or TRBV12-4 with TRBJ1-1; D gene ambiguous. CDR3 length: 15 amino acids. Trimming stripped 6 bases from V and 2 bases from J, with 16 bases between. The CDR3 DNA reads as TGTGCCAGCAGCCCACCCGCAGGTTCAAACACTGAAGCTTTCTTT. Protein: CASSPPAGSNTEAFF.

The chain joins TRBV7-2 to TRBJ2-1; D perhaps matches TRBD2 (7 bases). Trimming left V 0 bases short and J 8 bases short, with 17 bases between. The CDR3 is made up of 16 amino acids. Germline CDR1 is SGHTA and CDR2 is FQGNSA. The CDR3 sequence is CASSLAPVGGADEQFF. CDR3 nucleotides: TGTGCCAGCAGCTTAGCGCCGGTGGGGGGGGCGGATGAGCAGTTCTTC.

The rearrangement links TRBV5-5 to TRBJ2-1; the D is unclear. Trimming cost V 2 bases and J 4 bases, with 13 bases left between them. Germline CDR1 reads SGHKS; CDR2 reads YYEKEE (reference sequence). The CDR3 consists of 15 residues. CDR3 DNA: TGTGCCAGCAGCTTCGCCTTCTACAGTTACAATGAGCAGTTCTTC. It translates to CASSFAFYSYNEQFF.

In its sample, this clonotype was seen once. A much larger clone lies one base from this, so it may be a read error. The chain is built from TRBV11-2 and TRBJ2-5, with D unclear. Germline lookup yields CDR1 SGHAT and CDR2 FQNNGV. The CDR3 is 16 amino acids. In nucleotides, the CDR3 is TGTGCCAGCAGCTATCCACGCGGCGTGGGTTTGGAGACCCGGTACTTC. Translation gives CASSYPRGVGLETRYF.

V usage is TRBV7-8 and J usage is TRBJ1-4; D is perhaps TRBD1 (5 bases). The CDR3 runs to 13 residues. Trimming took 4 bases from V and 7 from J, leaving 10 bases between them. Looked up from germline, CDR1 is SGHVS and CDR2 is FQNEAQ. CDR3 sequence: CASSSQAFEKLFF. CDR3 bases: TGTGCCAGCAGCTCACAGGCCTTTGAAAAACTGTTTTTT.

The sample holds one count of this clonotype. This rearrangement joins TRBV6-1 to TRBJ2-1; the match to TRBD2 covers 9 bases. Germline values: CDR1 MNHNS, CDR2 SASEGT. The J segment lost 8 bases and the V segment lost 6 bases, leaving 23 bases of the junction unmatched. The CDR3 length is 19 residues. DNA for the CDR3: TGTGCCAGCAGCCCCTTGGTAGGGCTAGCGGGGACCGGGGGGGATGAGCAGTTCTTC. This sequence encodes CASSPLVGLAGTGGDEQFF.

CDR3 nucleotide sequence: TGTGCCAGCAGTACTGTGGGACAGGGGGCTTATGAGCAGTACTTC. As protein: CASSTVGQGAYEQYF. The chain uses TRBV12-3 or TRBV12-4 and TRBJ2-5; 12 nucleotides agree with TRBD1. The length of the CDR3 is 15 residues. J was trimmed by 11 bases and V by 5 bases; bases with no gene match: 12.

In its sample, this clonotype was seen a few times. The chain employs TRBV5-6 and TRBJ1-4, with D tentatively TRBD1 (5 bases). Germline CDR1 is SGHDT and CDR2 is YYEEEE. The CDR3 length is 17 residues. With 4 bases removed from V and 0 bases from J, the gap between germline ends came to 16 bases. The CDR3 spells CASSADTPGTTNEKLFF. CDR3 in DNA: TGTGCCAGCAGCGCAGACACCCCAGGGACAACTAATGAAAAACTGTTTTTT.

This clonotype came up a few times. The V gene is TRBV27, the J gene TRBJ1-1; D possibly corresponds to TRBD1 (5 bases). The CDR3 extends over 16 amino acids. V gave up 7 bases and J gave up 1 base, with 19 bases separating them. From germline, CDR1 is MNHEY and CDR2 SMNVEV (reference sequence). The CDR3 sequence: CASNYGHRFGNTEAFF. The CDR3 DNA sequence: TGTGCCAGCAACTACGGACACCGCTTCGGGAACACTGAAGCTTTCTTT.

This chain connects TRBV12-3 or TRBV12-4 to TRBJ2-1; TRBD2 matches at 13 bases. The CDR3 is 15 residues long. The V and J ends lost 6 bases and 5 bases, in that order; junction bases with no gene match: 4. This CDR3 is CASSQTSGGDNEQFF. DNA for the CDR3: TGTGCCAGCAGCCAAACTAGCGGGGGGGACAATGAGCAGTTCTTC.